One sample yielded the 10 T cell receptor beta chains listed below, sequenced in a study of shared clonotypes between healthy human individuals. Terminally differentiated effector memory CD45RA+ cells were left out of the naive CD8 fraction, which was CD45RO-negative and positively selected for CCR7. Profiled with immunoSEQ multiplex PCR; TCRdb holds only in-frame clones, not every one. This sample has roughly 2 million clones; about 95% occur once, and the top ten carry roughly 1.1%. Sequenced sample: naive CD8+ T cells sorted from blood. These receptor sequences come from a man between 18 and 29 years old in good health.

The chain combines TRBV7-8 with TRBJ2-7; 13 nucleotides match TRBD2. V lost 5 bases and J lost 5; bases outside the gene matches: 27. Germline V CDR1 and CDR2: SGHVS, FQNEAQ. The CDR3 has 22 amino acids. The CDR3: CASSPVVPRTGTSGADVDEQYF. The CDR3 DNA follows: TGTGCCAGCAGCCCTGTGGTCCCCCGTACCGGGACTAGCGGGGCGGACGTGGACGAGCAGTACTTC.

V is TRBV6-5 and J is TRBJ2-3, with TRBD2 as a possible D gene (6 bases). The CDR3 extends over 16 amino acids. Trimming left V 0 bases short and J 0 bases short, with 10 bases between. CDR1 and CDR2 from the germline V gene are MNHEY and SVGAGI. CDR3 protein: CASSYSSGTSTDTQYF. CDR3 coding DNA: TGTGCCAGCAGTTACTCATCCGGGACTAGCACAGATACGCAGTATTTT.

V gene TRBV7-3 combines with J gene TRBJ2-3; tentatively, D is TRBD1 or TRBD2 (6 bases each). The CDR3 totals 15 residues. Trimming left V 8 bases short and J 6 bases short, with 21 bases between. CDR1 SGHTA and CDR2 FQGTGA come from the germline V gene. CDR3 nucleotide sequence: TGTGCCAGCGGGACTCGAGTGGGGGCGTTGGATACGCAGTATTTT. This gives the protein CASGTRVGALDTQYF.

The gene calls are TRBV29-1 and TRBJ1-3; weak D call: TRBD1 (5 bases). The CDR3 covers 11 residues. Germline-derived CDR1 and CDR2 are SQVTM and ANQGSEA. V was pared by 7 bases and J by 7 bases, with 11 bases between. This CDR3 is CSGWGRNTIYF. In DNA, the CDR3 is TGCAGCGGATGGGGCCGCAACACCATATATTTT.

The V and J genes are TRBV6-5 and TRBJ1-2, with D possibly being TRBD1 (5 bases). The CDR3 spans 16 residues. Per the germline V gene, CDR1 is MNHEY and CDR2 is SVGAGI. The ends were cut back, 0 bases at V and 4 bases at J, with 15 bases in the middle. This chain's CDR3 is CASSYSEGKDLYGYTF. The CDR3 nucleotides read TGTGCCAGCAGTTACTCCGAGGGGAAGGATCTCTATGGCTACACCTTC.

The chain joins TRBV13 to TRBJ2-7, with D unclear. Germline CDR1 and CDR2: PRHDT and FYEKMQ (reference sequence). The CDR3 covers 14 residues. V was shortened by 5 bases and J by 2 bases, with 13 bases between the two germline ends. CDR3 region: CASSPPGPAYEQYF. CDR3 nucleotides: TGTGCCAGCAGCCCCCCCGGACCGGCCTACGAGCAGTACTTC.

The V call is TRBV27, the J call TRBJ2-6; no clear D gene. The CDR3 is 17 amino acids. Trimming left V 0 bases short and J 0 bases short, with 9 bases between. Looked up from germline, CDR1 is MNHEY and CDR2 is SMNVEV (reference sequence). The CDR3 protein is CASSLSATLSGANVLTF. The DNA of the CDR3 is TGTGCCAGCAGTTTATCCGCTACACTCTCTGGGGCCAACGTCCTGACTTTC.

The chain couples TRBV30 to TRBJ2-1, with a weak D call TRBD2 (6 bases). The length of the CDR3 is 13 residues. The germline V and J ends were trimmed by 4 bases and 6 bases, with 13 bases remaining between them. CDR1 is GTSNPN, CDR2 SVGIG, per germline (reference sequence). The CDR3 DNA reads TGTGCCTGGATTGCTGACGGGAGCAATGAGCAGTTCTTC. Protein product: CAWIADGSNEQFF.

The chain joins TRBV5-1 to TRBJ1-1; D gene uncertain. Germline V lookup: CDR1 SGHRS, CDR2 YFSETQ. CDR3 length equals 15 residues. V lost 0 bases, J lost 1 base, and 10 bases lay in between. CDR3 nucleotides: TGCGCCAGCAGCTTGGGATCTGGAGAGAACACTGAAGCTTTCTTT. Protein: CASSLGSGENTEAFF.

The gene calls are TRBV7-8 and TRBJ2-6; D unresolved. Germline CDR1 SGHVS, CDR2 FQNEAQ. The CDR3 spans 18 residues. V was clipped by 1 base and J by 9 bases, with 22 bases between them. This CDR3 reads CASSLGVLRLHALNVLTF. DNA of the CDR3: TGTGCCAGCAGCTTAGGCGTGCTCCGGCTTCACGCCCTCAACGTCCTGACTTTC.